One T cell receptor (beta chain) is described in this entry. This CDR3 comprises 15 residues. The germline CDR1 and CDR2 sequences are LNHDA and SQIVND (reference sequence). The ends lost 7 bases at V and 3 bases at J; junction bases unmatched: 5. TCRdb keeps only in-frame clones here, not all; method: immunoSEQ multiplex PCR. Counted here are about 380,000 clones, 85% occurring once; the ten biggest clones make up more than 3%. These data come from a study of blood T cell repertoires in COVID-19. Study details: Italy, Spain and the United States were the sources of the convalescent and acute COVID-19 samples. Sample material is recorded as cDNA or gDNA derived from T cells, B-cell-depleted T cells, or PBMCs.

Sequenced: peripheral blood. This rearrangement joins TRBV19 to TRBJ2-5; 13 bases match TRBD2. The TCR sequence derives from a young woman with acute or convalescent COVID-19. The CDR3 bases are TGTGCCAGTAATCTCGGGACTAGCGGGAAAGAGACCCAGTACTTC. Protein: CASNLGTSGKETQYF.